This TCR beta chain was found in a study of CD8 T cells in ankylosing spondylitis. CDR3 length equals 13 residues. In its sample, this clonotype was seen a few times. Its matching antigen is unknown. A junction end diverges from the germline sequence, so it may reflect a read error. Whole-study results and caveats: Clones linked to disease, bearing a CD8+ phenotype, were relatively rare in peripheral blood. It appeared that ankylosing spondylitis blood was characterized by a TCR beta motif of roughly 8 highly homologous variants.

Generation of TCR beta libraries employed quantitative 5'-RACE incorporating molecular barcodes. TCRdb itself ran the 5' RACE reads through MiXCR, one entry per CDR3 protein. The data contain fewer than 150,000 distinct CDR3 sequences, 6% to 8% of them seen just once; the ten biggest clones take up 9.5% to 15%. This sequence was found in a female donor with ankylosing spondylitis or in good health (not recorded which). The chain carries TRBV12-3 or TRBV12-4 and TRBJ2-5; the D gene is possibly TRBD2 (5 bases). Sequences were obtained from blood, either unsorted or a sorted T cell fraction (not recorded which). CDR3 residues: CASRSPRADSLDF. As DNA, the CDR3 is TGTGCCAGCAGATCACCCCGGGCGGACTCGCTAGATTTC.